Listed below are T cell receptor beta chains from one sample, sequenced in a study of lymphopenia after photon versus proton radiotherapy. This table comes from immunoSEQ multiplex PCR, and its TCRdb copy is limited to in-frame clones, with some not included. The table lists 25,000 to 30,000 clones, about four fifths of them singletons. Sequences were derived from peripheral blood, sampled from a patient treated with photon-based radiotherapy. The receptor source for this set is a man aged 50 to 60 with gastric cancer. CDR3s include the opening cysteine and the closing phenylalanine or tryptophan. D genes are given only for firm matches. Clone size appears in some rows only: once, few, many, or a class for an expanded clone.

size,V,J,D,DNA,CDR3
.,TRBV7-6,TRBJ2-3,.,TGTGCCAGCAGCAGGGACGGCACAGATACGCAGTATTTT,CASSRDGTDTQYF
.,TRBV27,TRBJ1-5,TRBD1,TGTGCCAGCAGTCCACACAGGGGTAGCAATCAGCCCCAGCATTTT,CASSPHRGSNQPQHF
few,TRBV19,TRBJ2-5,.,TGTGCCAGTAGTATAGATTGGGGAGAGACCCAGTACTTC,CASSIDWGETQYF
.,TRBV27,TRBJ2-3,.,TGTGCCAGCAGTCGAGGGAAAATCATCACAGATACGCAGTATTTT,CASSRGKIITDTQYF
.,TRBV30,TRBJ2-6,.,TGTGCCTGGAGTGTAGGCCCGGGCCCCGGGGCCAACGTCCTGACTTTC,CAWSVGPGPGANVLTF
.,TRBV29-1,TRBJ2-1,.,TGCAGCGTTCGACGGGGCCGCAGTGAGCAGTTCTTC,CSVRRGRSEQFF
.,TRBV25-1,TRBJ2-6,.,TGTGCCAGCACCGGGGCCAACGTCCTGACTTTC,CASTGANVLTF
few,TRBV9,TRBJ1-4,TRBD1,TGTGCCAGCAGCGGGGGACAGGGTATTAATGAAAAACTGTTTTTT,CASSGGQGINEKLFF
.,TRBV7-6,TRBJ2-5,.,TGTGCCAGCAGCTCCCGACTCGGCCAAGAGACCCAGTACTTC,CASSSRLGQETQYF
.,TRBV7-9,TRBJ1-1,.,TGTGAGGGACGGCCGATCTGTTACATGAACACTGAAGCTTTCTTT,CEGRPICYMNTEAFF
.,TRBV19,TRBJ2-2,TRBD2,TGTGCCAGTGAGGGGACTAGCGGGACCGGGGAGCTGTTTTTT,CASEGTSGTGELFF
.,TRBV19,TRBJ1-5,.,TGTGCCAGTAGTATAATAATTGGAGAGAATCAGCCCCAGCATTTT,CASSIIIGENQPQHF
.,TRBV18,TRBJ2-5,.,TGTGCCAGCTCACGACAGTCCCAAGAGACCCAGTACTTC,CASSRQSQETQYF
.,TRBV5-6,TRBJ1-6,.,TGTGCCAGCAGCCCGGCCGGCACAGCCTATAATTCACCCCTCCACTTT,CASSPAGTAYNSPLHF
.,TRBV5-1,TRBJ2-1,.,TGCGCCAGCAGCTCGCCCCAGGGGCGCAATGAGCAGTTCTTC,CASSSPQGRNEQFF
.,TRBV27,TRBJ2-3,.,TGTGCCTCAAGTTACTCGGGGGCGAGAGATACGCAGTATTTT,CASSYSGARDTQYF
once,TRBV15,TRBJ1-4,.,TGTGCCACCAGCAGAGGATCCGAGAATGAAAAACTGTTTTTT,CATSRGSENEKLFF
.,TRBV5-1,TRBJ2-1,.,TGCGCCAGCAGCTTGGAGACGCACGCGGTGCTCAATGAGCAGTTCTTC,CASSLETHAVLNEQFF
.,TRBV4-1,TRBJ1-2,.,TGTGCCAGCAGAGGGGGGGGTGGCTACACCTTC,CASRGGGGYTF
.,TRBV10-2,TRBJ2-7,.,TGCGCCAGCAGTGACGGGGAGGACAGAAGGCAGTACTTC,CASSDGEDRRQYF
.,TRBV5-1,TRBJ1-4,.,TGCGCCAGCAGCTTGGCCGACAACCGAGCTAATGAAAAACTGTTTTTT,CASSLADNRANEKLFF
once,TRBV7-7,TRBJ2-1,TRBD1,TGTGCCAGCAGCTTAGGAGCAGGGGGCTCCTACAATGAGCAGTTCTTC,CASSLGAGGSYNEQFF
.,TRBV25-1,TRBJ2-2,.,TGTGCCGTCCCACACAAGGGGGGCGGGGAGCTGTTTTTT,CAVPHKGGGELFF
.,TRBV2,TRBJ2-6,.,TGTGCCAGCAGTGGGGGGGCCAACGTCCTGACTTTC,CASSGGANVLTF
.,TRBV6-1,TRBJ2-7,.,TGTGCCAGCAGTGAGCTGTTATCCGAGCAGTACTTC,CASSELLSEQYF
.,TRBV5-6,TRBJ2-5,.,TGTGCCAGCAGCTTGGTGGGGGTAAAAGAGACCCAGTACTTC,CASSLVGVKETQYF
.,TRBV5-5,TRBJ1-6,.,TGTGCCAGCAGCTTGGCCGTCCTTTCACCCCTCCACTTT,CASSLAVLSPLHF
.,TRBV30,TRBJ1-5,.,TGTGCCTGGAGTGTACGGGCAGGGGTGAGTCAGCCCCAGCATTTT,CAWSVRAGVSQPQHF
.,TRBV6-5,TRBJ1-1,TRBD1,TGTGCCAGCCAAACAGGGGTCACTGAAGCTTTCTTT,CASQTGVTEAFF
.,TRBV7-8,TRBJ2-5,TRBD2,TGTGCCAGCAGCTTAGTAGCGGGGGGGCCAGGGGAGACCCAGTACTTC,CASSLVAGGPGETQYF
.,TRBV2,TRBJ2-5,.,TGTGCCAGCAAGGGGCCGAAAGAGACCCAGTACTTC,CASKGPKETQYF
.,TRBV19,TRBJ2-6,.,TGTGCCAGTGCCCCCGGCAGCTCTGGGGCCAACGTCCTGACTTTC,CASAPGSSGANVLTF
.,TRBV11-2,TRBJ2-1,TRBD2,TGTGCCAGCAGCTTAGTTAGCGGGGGGCGATATGAGCAGTTCTTC,CASSLVSGGRYEQFF
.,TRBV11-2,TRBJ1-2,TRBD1,TGTGCCAGCAGCTTAGCGGGACAGCCCTATGGCTACACCTTC,CASSLAGQPYGYTF
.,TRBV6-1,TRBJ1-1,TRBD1,TGTGCCATTACGGGACAGAGTAACACTGAAGCTTTCTTT,CAITGQSNTEAFF
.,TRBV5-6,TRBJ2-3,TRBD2,TGTGCCAGCAGCTTCCTAGCGGGGGGAGGAGATACGCAGTATTTT,CASSFLAGGGDTQYF
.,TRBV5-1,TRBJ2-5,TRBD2,TGCGCCAGCAGCTTGGTCGGCGGGGGGGAGACCCAGTACTTC,CASSLVGGGETQYF
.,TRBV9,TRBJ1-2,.,TGTGCCAGCAGCGAGGACGGGCCTGGTGGCTACACCTTC,CASSEDGPGGYTF
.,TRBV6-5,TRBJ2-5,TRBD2,TGTGCCAGCAGTTTAGCGGGACGCCCGGGAGAGACCCAGTACTTC,CASSLAGRPGETQYF
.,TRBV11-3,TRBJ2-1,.,TGTGCCAGCAGTAGCGGTTGGAGGGAGCAGTTCTTC,CASSSGWREQFF
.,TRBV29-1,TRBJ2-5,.,TGCAGCGTACAGGGGGCGGGGGGGGAAGAGACCCAGTACTTC,CSVQGAGGEETQYF
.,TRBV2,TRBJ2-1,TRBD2,TGTGCCAGCAGTAATCCCGAGACTAGCTACTGGCAGTTCTTC,CASSNPETSYWQFF
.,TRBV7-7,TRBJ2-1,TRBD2,TGTGCCAGCAGCCGCGGGGGGAGAACCTACAATGAGCAGTTCTTC,CASSRGGRTYNEQFF
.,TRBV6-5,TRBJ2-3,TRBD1,TGTGCCAGCAGAAGGGACAGGGGAGATACGCAGTATTTT,CASRRDRGDTQYF
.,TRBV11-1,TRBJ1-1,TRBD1,TGTGCCAGCAGCATCCATTACAGGGGCGCGAGGACTGAAGCTTTCTTT,CASSIHYRGARTEAFF
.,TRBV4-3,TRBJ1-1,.,TGCGCCAGCAGCCAAGACAGGATCGTGGGCACTGAAGCTTTCTTT,CASSQDRIVGTEAFF
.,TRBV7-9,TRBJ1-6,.,TGTGTCAGCAGCTTGAACGACAATAATTCACCCCTCCACTTT,CVSSLNDNNSPLHF
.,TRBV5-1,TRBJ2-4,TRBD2,TGCGCCAGCAGCCCGGGGGGAAGGGAAAACATTCAGTACTTC,CASSPGGRENIQYF
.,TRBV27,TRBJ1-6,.,TGTGCCAGCAGTTTCAATAATTCACCCCTCCACTTT,CASSFNNSPLHF